This entry features one T cell receptor beta chain sequence. V gave up 0 bases and J gave up 3 bases; unmatched junction bases: 4. Per germline, CDR1 MGHRA and CDR2 YSYEKL. The CDR3 totals 15 residues. Measured with immunoSEQ multiplex PCR; TCRdb has only the in-frame clones, and not every one. The repertoire has roughly 300,000 clones, roughly nine tenths of them found once; the top ten carry approximately 5%. The data were taken from a study of blood T cell repertoires in COVID-19. Sequenced sample: PBMCs or T cells enriched from blood (not recorded which). This chain links TRBV4-1 with TRBJ1-2; 7 bases are shared with TRBD1. This TCR derives from a woman aged 30 to 39 who had recovered from COVID-19. As DNA, the CDR3 is TGCGCCAGCAGCCAAGAAGGGGGCGCGGACTATGGCTACACCTTC. Translated, it gives CASSQEGGADYGYTF.